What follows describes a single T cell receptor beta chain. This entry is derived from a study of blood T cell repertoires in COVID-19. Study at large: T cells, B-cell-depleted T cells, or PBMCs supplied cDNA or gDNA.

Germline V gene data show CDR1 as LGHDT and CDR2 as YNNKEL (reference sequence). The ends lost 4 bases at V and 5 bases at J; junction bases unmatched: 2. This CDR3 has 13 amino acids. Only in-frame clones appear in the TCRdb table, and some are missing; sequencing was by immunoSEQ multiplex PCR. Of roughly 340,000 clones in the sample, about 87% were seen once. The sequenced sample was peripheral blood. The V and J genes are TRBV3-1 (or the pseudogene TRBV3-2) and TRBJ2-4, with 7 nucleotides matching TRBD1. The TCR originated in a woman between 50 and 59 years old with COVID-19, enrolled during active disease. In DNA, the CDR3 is TGTGCCAGCAGCCCGGGACAGCAAAACATTCAGTACTTC. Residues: CASSPGQQNIQYF.